Below, 25 T cell receptor beta chains from the same sample are listed, as sequenced in a study of cytomegalovirus exposure and HLA in healthy donors. This PCR relied on a set of 60 Vbeta primers and 13 Jbeta primers. The protocol was immunoSEQ multiplex PCR, while the TCRdb copy is restricted to in-frame clones and leaves out a portion. This sample yields some 130,000 clones, of which around 77% are seen a single time; 3.5% to 5% belongs to the top ten. The sequenced material came from PBMCs. All receptors derive from a male donor in good health and CMV-seropositive.

The CDR3 coding sequence is TGTGCCAGCAGCCAAGTAGACATCGGGGCAGATACGCAGTATTTT. Translating it yields CASSQVDIGADTQYF. V gene TRBV28 combines with J gene TRBJ2-3; possible D gene TRBD2, 5 bases. Trimming removed 6 bases at V and 4 bases at J, with 17 bases between. From germline, CDR1 is MDHEN and CDR2 SYDVKM. The length of the CDR3 is 15 residues.

As concerns this clone: Compared with germline, one end of the junction differs, possibly owing to a read error. The genes are TRBV19 and TRBJ2-4; TRBD2 is a possible D gene (6 bases). The CDR3 consists of 15 residues. Germline V lookup: CDR1 LNHDA, CDR2 SQIVND (reference sequence). The CDR3 sequence is CASSGGLLAKNSQYF. CDR3 nucleotides: TGTGCCAGTAGTGGGGGTTTACTAGCCAAAAACAGTCAGTACTTC.

The rearrangement links TRBV14 to TRBJ1-1; 9 bases match TRBD1. This CDR3 is 15 amino acids long. The germline V gene encodes CDR1 SGHDN and CDR2 FVKESK. Trimming cost V 4 bases and J 5 bases; bases outside gene matches: 8. CDR3 coding DNA: TGTGCCAGCAGCCTCCTGGACAGGGGTGGAACTGAAGCTTTCTTT. Protein: CASSLLDRGGTEAFF.

With regard to this clone: Germline and junction disagree at one end, which may indicate a read error. The J gene is TRBJ1-2, the V gene TRBV6-1; a weak D match, TRBD1 (6 bases). CDR1 MNHNS and CDR2 SASEGT come from the germline V gene. The CDR3 is 13 amino acids. The CDR3 loop reads CASSEAGTRRGIF. The CDR3 DNA follows: TGTGCCAGCAGTGAAGCGGGCACGCGCAGGGGAATCTTC.

The rearrangement links TRBV27 to TRBJ2-3; no definite D call. Germline CDR1 and CDR2: MNHEY and SMNVEV (reference sequence). The CDR3 covers 14 residues. V was shortened by 6 bases and J by 3 bases, with 13 bases between the two germline ends. The CDR3 nucleotides are TGTGCCAGCAGCCTACTCAGGTTTACAGATACGCAGTATTTT. This sequence encodes CASSLLRFTDTQYF.

The chain links TRBV28 to TRBJ2-7; tentatively, D is TRBD1 (7 bases). Germline lookup yields CDR1 MDHEN and CDR2 SYDVKM. The CDR3 runs 14 residues. The V and J ends lost 6 bases and 2 bases respectively, with 14 bases between them. CDR3 nucleotide sequence: TGTGCCAGCAGAGAGAGCAGGGGGGCCTACGAGCAGTACTTC. It translates to CASRESRGAYEQYF.

The V and J genes are TRBV6-1 and TRBJ2-3; 8 bases line up with TRBD2. Germline V lookup: CDR1 MNHNS, CDR2 SASEGT. V was pared by 5 bases and J by 0 bases, with 4 bases of the junction left unmatched. The CDR3 contains 15 residues. CDR3 sequence (DNA): TGTGCCAGCAGTTTGGCGGGGGGAAGCACAGATACGCAGTATTTT. This encodes CASSLAGGSTDTQYF.

The chain recombines TRBV9 with TRBJ2-2, with D possibly TRBD2 on 6 matching bases. There are 17 residues in the CDR3. Germline V gene sequence: CDR1 SGDLS, CDR2 YYNGEE. V shed 0 bases and J shed 1 base, with 13 bases lying between them. The chain's CDR3 is CASSVVWGEMNTGELFF. CDR3 sequence (DNA): TGTGCCAGCAGCGTAGTGTGGGGGGAGATGAACACCGGGGAGCTGTTTTTT.

The rearrangement links TRBV19 to TRBJ1-1, with a tentative D call TRBD1 (5 bases). Germline CDR1 reads LNHDA; CDR2 reads SQIVND (reference sequence). Trimming left V 1 base short and J 0 bases short, with 9 bases between. CDR3 length: 15 amino acids. The CDR3 nucleotides are TGTGCCAGTAGTATAGGAGCCAGGGTGAACACTGAAGCTTTCTTT. Translation gives CASSIGARVNTEAFF.

The rearrangement joins TRBV29-1 to TRBJ2-5, with no clear D. Germline V lookup: CDR1 SQVTM, CDR2 ANQGSEA. The CDR3 covers 13 residues. V was trimmed by 6 bases and J by 3 bases, leaving 14 bases between them. CDR3: CSVFHGTKETQYF. DNA for the CDR3: TGCAGCGTCTTCCACGGAACTAAAGAGACCCAGTACTTC.

This clone occurred a few times. The V and J genes are TRBV6-6 and TRBJ1-1; maybe TRBD1 (6 bases). Germline V gene lookup returns CDR1 MNHNY and CDR2 SVGAGI (reference sequence). Between the trimmed V and J ends, which lost 1 base and 3 bases, there was a span of 12 bases. CDR3 length: 15 residues. For the CDR3, the DNA is TGTGCCAGCAGTTACTTACCGGACAGAGACACTGAAGCTTTCTTT. As protein: CASSYLPDRDTEAFF.

The chain combines TRBV7-5 with TRBJ1-1; TRBD1, the D gene given by the table, was not confirmed from the DNA. TRBV7-5 is a documented pseudogene. The CDR3 spans 14 residues. The CDR3 coding sequence is TGTGCCAGAAGCGTGGACAGGGCAAACACTGAAGCTTTCTTT. Translated, it gives CARSVDRANTEAFF.

The V and J genes are TRBV5-1 and TRBJ2-7, with TRBD2 as a possible D gene (6 bases). CDR1 is SGHRS, CDR2 YFSETQ, per germline. CDR3 size: 14 residues. The ends were cut back, 4 bases at V and 6 bases at J, with 17 bases in the middle. The CDR3 is CASSPGTDYGEQYF. DNA of the CDR3: TGCGCCAGCAGCCCGGGGACGGACTACGGCGAGCAGTACTTC.

The chain links TRBV5-8 to TRBJ2-2; D remains ambiguous. Trimming left V 4 bases short and J 4 bases short, with 14 bases between. The CDR3 loop spans 15 amino acids. Germline loops: CDR1 SGHTS, CDR2 YDEGEE. In nucleotides, the CDR3 is TGTGCCAGCAGCGTTGAGGCCCGTGGCACCGGGGAGCTGTTTTTT. Protein product: CASSVEARGTGELFF.

V and J are TRBV19 and TRBJ2-1; TRBD2 aligns across 14 bases. This CDR3 is 17 amino acids long. V was clipped by 3 bases and J by 1 base; unmatched bases: 2. Germline V gene data show CDR1 as LNHDA and CDR2 as SQIVND (reference sequence). The CDR3 loop reads CASSMGLAGASYNEQFF. CDR3 DNA sequence: TGTGCCAGTAGTATGGGACTAGCGGGGGCGTCCTACAATGAGCAGTTCTTC.

The chain has TRBV7-9 and TRBJ1-2, with TRBD1 matching 7 bases. The CDR3 sequence is 14 residues long. In germline, CDR1 is SEHNR, CDR2 FQNEAQ (reference sequence). V gave up 5 bases and J gave up 3 bases; unmatched junction bases: 6. The CDR3 loop is CASSPRQGHYGYTF. CDR3 DNA: TGTGCCAGCAGCCCCCGACAGGGCCACTATGGCTACACCTTC.

This clone appeared once. This chain links TRBV4-2 with TRBJ1-4; 8 nucleotides agree with TRBD1. The germline V gene has CDR1 LGHNA and CDR2 YNFKEQ. Trimming took 1 base from V and 7 from J; bases not matched to a gene: 2. The CDR3 length is 14 residues. CDR3 loop: CASSQGTGFEKLFF. CDR3 sequence (DNA): TGTGCCAGCAGCCAAGGGACAGGGTTTGAAAAACTGTTTTTT.

The chain employs TRBV18 and TRBJ2-2; possible D gene TRBD2, 7 bases. This CDR3 is built from 17 residues. CDR1 is KGHSH and CDR2 is LQKENI in the germline V gene. The germline V and J ends were trimmed by 3 bases and 5 bases, with 19 bases remaining between them. The CDR3 loop is CASSPLGGGARTGELFF. CDR3 bases: TGTGCCAGCTCACCCTTAGGGGGGGGCGCGCGAACCGGGGAGCTGTTTTTT.

V is TRBV7-7 and J is TRBJ2-6; TRBD2 might be the D (5 bases). The CDR3 is 16 amino acids. V was shortened by 5 bases and J by 0 bases, with 11 bases between the two germline ends. CDR1 is SSHAT and CDR2 is FNYEAQ in the germline V gene (reference sequence). CDR3 in DNA: TGTGCCAGCAGCCCGTCGGCGGGCTCTGGGGCCAACGTCCTGACTTTC. This encodes CASSPSAGSGANVLTF.

The V call is TRBV15, the J call TRBJ2-1; TRBD2 is a possible D gene (6 bases). Germline loops: CDR1 LNHNV, CDR2 YYDKDF (reference sequence). The CDR3 consists of 14 residues. Trimming stripped 4 bases from V and 6 bases from J, with 13 bases between. CDR3 residues: CATSINPSVNEQFF. The CDR3 DNA follows: TGTGCCACCAGCATCAATCCTAGCGTCAATGAGCAGTTCTTC.

This clone was observed a single time. The V call is TRBV4-2, the J call TRBJ2-6, with D tentatively TRBD1 (5 bases). Trimming removed 2 bases from V and 0 bases from J, with 17 bases in between. Germline values: CDR1 LGHNA, CDR2 YNFKEQ. The CDR3 totals 19 residues. In nucleotides, the CDR3 is TGTGCCAGCAGCCAACGAGCTCAACAGGCTAGCTCTGGGGCCAACGTCCTGACTTTC. Translated: CASSQRAQQASSGANVLTF.

This chain links TRBV28 with TRBJ1-6; TRBD1 might be the D (6 bases). Trimming removed 8 bases from V and 7 bases from J, with 18 bases in between. The CDR3 is made up of 15 amino acids. CDR1 is MDHEN, CDR2 SYDVKM, per germline. CDR3 in DNA: TGTGCCAGCGGCTCAACCAGGGGAGTAAATTCACCCCTCCACTTT. Translation gives CASGSTRGVNSPLHF.

V and J are TRBV19 and TRBJ2-1; 7 nucleotides line up with TRBD2. CDR1 and CDR2 from the germline V gene are LNHDA and SQIVND (reference sequence). The CDR3 spans 16 residues. The J segment lost 3 bases and the V segment lost 5 bases, leaving 10 bases of the junction unmatched. The CDR3 DNA reads as TGTGCCAGTAGTCGACGTCTAGCGGCCGACTACAATGAGCAGTTCTTC. Its protein product is CASSRRLAADYNEQFF.

The chain carries TRBV28 and TRBJ1-2; D is possibly TRBD1 (5 bases). The V and J ends lost 6 bases and 11 bases respectively, with 16 bases between them. Germline CDR1 reads MDHEN; CDR2 reads SYDVKM. The CDR3 sequence is 12 residues long. CDR3 sequence reads: CASRAPVGGYTF. As DNA, the CDR3 is TGTGCCAGCAGGGCCCCTGTGGGGGGGTACACCTTC.

The chain recombines TRBV15 with TRBJ2-7, with D possibly TRBD2 on 5 matching bases. There are 15 residues in the CDR3. Trimming took 0 bases from V and 3 from J, leaving 12 bases between them. Germline CDR1 reads LNHNV; CDR2 reads YYDKDF (reference sequence). CDR3 nucleotides: TGTGCCACCAGCAGAGATCGCCAGCGGATCTACGAGCAGTACTTC. Its translation is CATSRDRQRIYEQYF.